These 18 T cell receptor beta chains share one sample of origin, sequenced in a study of cytomegalovirus exposure and HLA in healthy donors. 60 Vbeta and 13 Jbeta primers were used in PCR. Sequenced by immunoSEQ multiplex PCR; TCRdb stores in-frame clones only, minus some. The sample comprises 90,000 to 130,000 clones, roughly three quarters of which are singletons, and 2.5% to 3% rests with the top ten. Sequencing used PBMCs. These receptors were taken from a woman under 30 in good health and CMV-seropositive.

This chain connects TRBV5-1 to TRBJ2-7; 7 nucleotides line up with TRBD1. The CDR3 runs 13 residues. After removal of 4 bases from V and 5 bases from J, the junction contained 6 bases not matched to a gene. CDR1 SGHRS and CDR2 YFSETQ come from the germline V gene. CDR3 residues: CASSPGTDDEQYF. CDR3 bases: TGCGCCAGCAGCCCCGGGACAGACGACGAGCAGTACTTC.

J is TRBJ1-4 and V is TRBV7-3; D is unresolved. Trimming took off 4 bases at V and 0 bases at J, with 6 bases between the two ends. Germline values: CDR1 SGHTA, CDR2 FQGTGA. This CDR3 spans 14 amino acids. CDR3 coding DNA: TGTGCCAGCAGCTCCTTCCCAACTAATGAAAAACTGTTTTTT. This encodes CASSSFPTNEKLFF.

The chain links TRBV10-3 to TRBJ2-2, with 7 bases aligning to TRBD2. Unmatched junction bases numbered 3, after V lost 7 bases and J lost 7 bases. Germline values: CDR1 ENHRY, CDR2 SYGVKD. The CDR3 length is 12 residues. CDR3 sequence reads: CAITRESGELFF. The DNA of the CDR3 is TGTGCCATCACGCGGGAGAGCGGGGAGCTGTTTTTT.

The V and J genes are TRBV7-9 and TRBJ2-7; 13 nucleotides agree with TRBD2. The CDR3 runs to 19 residues. V lost 7 bases to trimming and J lost 3 bases; unmatched junction nucleotides: 18. Germline CDR1 and CDR2: SEHNR and FQNEAQ (reference sequence). CDR3 in DNA: TGTGCCAGCATGGGGGCTGACAGGGGACTAGCGGGACCTTTCTACGAGCAGTACTTC. Its protein is CASMGADRGLAGPFYEQYF.

The V and J genes are TRBV11-2 and TRBJ1-2, with D maybe TRBD1 (5 bases). The germline V and J ends were trimmed by 6 bases and 8 bases, with 13 bases remaining between them. The CDR3 loop spans 12 amino acids. Germline-derived CDR1 and CDR2 are SGHAT and FQNNGV. Written as DNA, the CDR3 is TGTGCCAGCAGTCTCGGGGCGGGGGGCTACACCTTC. This sequence encodes CASSLGAGGYTF. The whole variable domain, filled in from reference TRBV11-2 and TRBJ1-2, reads EAGVAQSPRYKIIEKRQSVAFWCNPISGHATLYWYQQILGQGPKLLIQFQNNGVVDDSQLPKDRFSAERLKGVDSTLKIQPAKLEDSAVYLCASSLGAGGYTFGSGTRLTVV.

This chain links TRBV5-1 with TRBJ2-5; D ambiguous. The CDR3 contains 14 residues. The germline CDR1 and CDR2 sequences are SGHRS and YFSETQ. V dropped 0 bases and J dropped 0 bases, with 6 bases sitting between them. The CDR3 is CASSLVADQETQYF. The CDR3 DNA reads TGCGCCAGCAGCTTGGTCGCAGACCAAGAGACCCAGTACTTC.

The V gene is TRBV4-1, the J gene TRBJ2-7; the match to TRBD2 covers 14 bases. The junction had 5 bases not matched to a gene; V was cut back by 3 bases and J by 4 bases. Per the germline V gene, CDR1 is MGHRA and CDR2 is YSYEKL. CDR3 length: 16 residues. The CDR3 DNA reads as TGCGCCAGCAGCCAGGGACTAGCGGGAGCTCGATACGAGCAGTACTTC. This sequence encodes CASSQGLAGARYEQYF.

This clone was counted once. This chain's CDR3 is CATSTWTGRETQYF. The CDR3 DNA reads TGTGCCACCAGCACTTGGACAGGGCGGGAGACCCAGTACTTC. The chain recombines TRBV15 with TRBJ2-5; the match to TRBD1 covers 8 bases. The germline CDR1 and CDR2 sequences are LNHNV and YYDKDF (reference sequence). J lost 5 bases, V lost 4 bases, and 6 bases had no gene match. The CDR3 has 14 amino acids.

This chain joins TRBV27 and TRBJ2-7; D is perhaps TRBD1 (7 bases). CDR3 length equals 15 residues. Germline CDR1 and CDR2: MNHEY and SMNVEV (reference sequence). V was cut by 7 bases and J by 3 bases, with 19 bases left in between. CDR3 bases: TGTGCCAGCACCCCAGGGGGGACTGGAAACTACGAGCAGTACTTC. It codes for CASTPGGTGNYEQYF.

This chain connects TRBV4-1 to TRBJ2-1; 9 nucleotides match TRBD2. This CDR3 spans 16 amino acids. The V gene end was trimmed by 1 base and the J gene end by 9 bases; junction bases not matched to a gene: 10. Germline V gene lookup returns CDR1 MGHRA and CDR2 YSYEKL. The CDR3 region has the DNA TGCGCCAGCAGCCAAGTGGGCGGGAGGGAGGAGGGTGAGCAGTTCTTC. Protein: CASSQVGGREEGEQFF.

This chain joins TRBV5-1 and TRBJ2-1; 9 bases align to TRBD2. Per the germline V gene, CDR1 is SGHRS and CDR2 is YFSETQ. J lost 5 bases, V lost 5 bases, and 14 bases had no gene match. This CDR3 contains 17 residues. CDR3 nucleotides: TGCGCCAGCAGGTTCAGACCGGGACTAGCAAAAAACAATGAGCAGTTCTTC. This sequence encodes CASRFRPGLAKNNEQFF.

The chain carries TRBV10-1 and TRBJ1-5; 9 bases are a match to TRBD1. In germline, CDR1 is WNHNN, CDR2 SYGVQD (reference sequence). CDR3 length: 19 amino acids. V gave up 6 bases and J gave up 3 bases; unmatched junction bases: 18. CDR3: CASRPSRQGERTDNQPQHF. The DNA of the CDR3 is TGCGCCAGCAGACCCTCGAGACAGGGGGAGCGTACGGACAATCAGCCCCAGCATTTT.

The V and J genes are TRBV27 and TRBJ1-5, with unresolved D. V lost 5 bases, J lost 1 base, and 9 bases lay in between. Germline V gene data show CDR1 as MNHEY and CDR2 as SMNVEV (reference sequence). The CDR3 consists of 14 residues. CDR3 region: CASSAAGSNQPQHF. For the CDR3, the DNA is TGTGCCAGCAGTGCGGCCGGGAGCAATCAGCCCCAGCATTTT.

V usage is TRBV25-1 and J usage is TRBJ1-3; D is uncertain. Germline lookup yields CDR1 MGHDK and CDR2 SYGVNS. V lost 3 bases and J 0 bases, leaving 9 bases between the germline ends. The CDR3 runs to 15 residues. CDR3: CASSEGGGSGNTIYF. For the CDR3, the DNA is TGTGCCAGCAGTGAGGGCGGAGGCTCTGGAAACACCATATATTTT.

The chain recombines TRBV19 with TRBJ2-2; tentative D call: TRBD2 (5 bases). The CDR3 runs to 13 residues. Germline V lookup: CDR1 LNHDA, CDR2 SQIVND (reference sequence). Between the trimmed V and J ends, which lost 3 bases and 4 bases, there was a span of 6 bases. The CDR3 DNA is TGTGCCAGTAGTATTAGCGTCACCGGGGAGCTGTTTTTT. It yields the protein CASSISVTGELFF. The full variable domain, completed using reference TRBV19 and TRBJ2-2, is DGGITQSPKYLFRKEGQNVTLSCEQNLNHDAMYWYRQDPGQGLRLIYYSQIVNDFQKGDIAEGYSVSREKKESFPLTVTSAQKNPTAFYLCASSISVTGELFFGEGSRLTVL.

As concerns this clone: The sample holds other DNA sequences that translate to the same CDR3. The chain joins TRBV28 to TRBJ2-1; D is unresolved. Per germline, CDR1 MDHEN and CDR2 SYDVKM. The length of the CDR3 is 11 residues. Trimming stripped 3 bases from V and 6 bases from J, with 3 bases between. CDR3 DNA sequence: TGTGCCAGCAGTTTCCGCAATGAGCAGTTCTTC. Amino acid sequence: CASSFRNEQFF.

The chain couples TRBV29-1 to TRBJ1-2; TRBD1 matches 7 bases. CDR3 length: 11 residues. V trimming: 5 bases; J trimming: 7 bases; junction bases outside the gene matches: 4. CDR1 is SQVTM and CDR2 is ANQGSEA in the germline V gene. The CDR3 is CSVRTGGGYTF. The DNA for the CDR3 is TGCAGCGTTCGGACAGGAGGTGGCTACACCTTC.

The gene calls are TRBV4-1 and TRBJ2-7; D perhaps matches TRBD1 (5 bases). V was pared by 0 bases and J by 2 bases, with 11 bases between. The CDR3 covers 15 residues. Germline V gene data show CDR1 as MGHRA and CDR2 as YSYEKL. CDR3 sequence: CASSQETPGTYEQYF. The CDR3 nucleotides are TGCGCCAGCAGCCAAGAGACCCCAGGGACCTACGAGCAGTACTTC.